A single sample is the source of the 16 T cell receptor beta chains below, sequenced in a study of CD8+CD57+ T cells in acquired aplastic anemia. Profiling that covered TCR beta VDJ and CDR3 relied on genomic DNA as its template. Using its own MiXCR run on the reads, TCRdb lists one record per CDR3 protein. The sample consists of 150,000 to 200,000 distinct CDR3 sequences, around three fifths of them appearing once. Sample: sorted CD4+, CD8+, or CD8+CD57+ T cells (not recorded which) from PBMCs. The receptors originated from a human donor with severe aplastic anemia or a healthy control (not recorded which).

This clonotype was seen ten or more times. The V call is TRBV7-2, the J call TRBJ2-3; perhaps TRBD1 as D (5 bases). V was shortened by 0 bases and J by 0 bases, with 10 bases between the two germline ends. CDR1 is SGHTA, CDR2 FQGNSA, per germline. The length of the CDR3 is 16 residues. The CDR3, as DNA: TGTGCCAGCAGCTTAGCAGTACAGGCTAGCACAGATACGCAGTATTTT. As protein: CASSLAVQASTDTQYF.

A single count supports this clonotype. V and J are TRBV19 and TRBJ2-1, with 10 nucleotides matching TRBD2. Germline V lookup: CDR1 LNHDA, CDR2 SQIVND (reference sequence). This CDR3 is built from 17 residues. V shed 0 bases and J 4 bases; nucleotides not matched to a gene: 6. The CDR3 nucleotides read TGTGCCAGTAGTATAGATGGGTCTAGCGGGGGTTACAATGAGCAGTTCTTC. Amino acids: CASSIDGSSGGYNEQFF.

This clonotype was picked up a small number of times. The rearrangement links TRBV2 to TRBJ2-1, with D unresolved. This CDR3 region has 10 residues. Trimming left V 8 bases short and J 5 bases short, with 4 bases between. Germline V gives CDR1 SNHLY, CDR2 FYNNEI. This CDR3 is CASENNEQFF. DNA for the CDR3: TGTGCCAGCGAAAACAATGAGCAGTTCTTC.

The chain is built from TRBV29-1 and TRBJ2-1, with D possibly being TRBD1 or TRBD2 (6 bases each). This CDR3 contains 14 residues. The germline V gene encodes CDR1 SQVTM and CDR2 ANQGSEA. The V and J ends lost 7 bases and 1 base respectively, with 14 bases between them. The CDR3 loop is CSAERRGSYNEQFF. The CDR3 bases are TGCAGCGCCGAGCGGAGGGGGTCCTACAATGAGCAGTTCTTC.

This clonotype was detected ten times or more. The V call is TRBV19, the J call TRBJ1-5; D is unclear. This CDR3 is 13 amino acids long. Germline V gives CDR1 LNHDA, CDR2 SQIVND (reference sequence). V dropped 11 bases and J dropped 0 bases, with 11 bases sitting between them. The DNA of the CDR3 is TGTGCCTGTTCCCTGTCTAGCAATCAGCCCCAGCATTTT. This sequence encodes CACSLSSNQPQHF.

The chain couples TRBV7-2 to TRBJ2-7, with unresolved D. This CDR3 is built from 14 residues. Germline values: CDR1 SGHTA, CDR2 FQGNSA. The ends were cut back, 1 base at V and 1 base at J, with 8 bases in the middle. CDR3 sequence reads: CASSLGRQSYEQYF. CDR3 nucleotides: TGTGCCAGCAGCTTAGGTAGACAATCCTACGAGCAGTACTTC.

This clonotype has just a few counts. The J gene is TRBJ2-7, the V gene TRBV27; TRBD2 matches 7 bases. The germline V gene encodes CDR1 MNHEY and CDR2 SMNVEV (reference sequence). The CDR3 has 14 residues. The trim removed 6 bases at V and 2 bases at J, leaving 7 bases unmatched. CDR3 residues: CASRGGSGAYEQYF. In nucleotides, the CDR3 is TGTGCCAGCAGGGGGGGGTCGGGGGCCTACGAGCAGTACTTC.

Turning to this clonotype: Compared with germline, one end of the junction differs, possibly owing to a read error. DNA of the CDR3: TGTGCCAGCAGTGATGAGACCACCTGGGAGCTGTTTTTT. This gives the protein CASSDETTWELFF. The chain has TRBV2 and TRBJ2-2; D is ambiguous. The CDR3 consists of 13 residues. Germline V CDR1 and CDR2: SNHLY, FYNNEI.

The J gene is TRBJ2-1, the V gene TRBV7-9; 8 bases align to TRBD1. The germline CDR1 and CDR2 sequences are SEHNR and FQNEAQ (reference sequence). This CDR3 spans 14 amino acids. V lost 5 bases, J lost 9 bases, and 9 bases stayed unmatched. CDR3 sequence (DNA): TGTGCCAGCAGCGTGAGACAGGGGACTCCTGAGCAGTTCTTC. This sequence encodes CASSVRQGTPEQFF.

J is TRBJ2-7 and V is TRBV4-1; D may be TRBD2 (6 bases). The germline gives CDR1 MGHRA, CDR2 YSYEKL. The length of the CDR3 is 12 residues. Trimming took off 1 base at V and 6 bases at J, with 7 bases between the two ends. This chain's CDR3 is CASSQGEAEQYF. CDR3 in DNA: TGCGCCAGCAGCCAAGGGGAGGCCGAGCAGTACTTC.

As concerns this clonotype: The DNA is omitted, as the CDR3 cannot be located on it reliably, and the CDR3 follows TCRdb's listing. This chain uses TRBV7-9 with TRBJ2-2; whether TRBD1, the table's D call, matches the DNA was not checked. The CDR3 comprises 19 residues, both ends counted. Germline-derived CDR1 and CDR2 are SEHNR and FQNEAQ (reference sequence). CDR3 sequence: CASSLGRGRSKQYFGELFF.

The V call is TRBV7-2, the J call TRBJ1-1; TRBD1 agrees at 7 bases. The CDR3 length is 14 residues. The ends lost 5 bases at V and 1 base at J; junction bases unmatched: 4. Germline V gene data show CDR1 as SGHTA and CDR2 as FQGNSA. The CDR3 DNA reads TGTGCCAGCAGCCGGGACAGCGCGAACACTGAAGCTTTCTTT. This gives the protein CASSRDSANTEAFF.

The V and J genes are TRBV12-3 or TRBV12-4 and TRBJ1-2; no clear D. The V and J ends lost 6 bases and 0 bases respectively, with 5 bases between them. The CDR3 totals 12 residues. Here the CDR3 reads CASSGPNYGYTF. The CDR3 DNA reads as TGTGCCAGCAGCGGACCTAACTATGGCTACACCTTC.

The V gene is TRBV7-8, the J gene TRBJ2-3; TRBD2 matches 9 bases. The junction had 4 bases not matched to a gene; V was cut back by 3 bases and J by 6 bases. The germline CDR1 and CDR2 sequences are SGHVS and FQNEAQ. There are 14 residues in the CDR3. CDR3: CASSFSGSGDTQYF. The CDR3 DNA is TGTGCCAGCAGCTTTAGCGGGAGTGGGGATACGCAGTATTTT.

This clonotype was recorded many times. The chain couples TRBV19 to TRBJ1-1; D is ambiguous. CDR1 is LNHDA and CDR2 is SQIVND in the germline V gene (reference sequence). V was shortened by 0 bases and J by 2 bases, with 7 bases between the two germline ends. The CDR3 runs 14 residues. The CDR3 loop is CASSIESRNTEAFF. CDR3 DNA sequence: TGTGCCAGTAGTATAGAGTCAAGAAACACTGAAGCTTTCTTT.

This clonotype has a single count. The chain uses TRBV7-9 and TRBJ2-7; D is possibly TRBD2 (6 bases). The CDR3 has 15 residues. Per germline, CDR1 SEHNR and CDR2 FQNEAQ (reference sequence). Trimming removed 1 base at V and 2 bases at J, with 12 bases between. Written as DNA, the CDR3 is TGTGCCAGCAGCTTAGAGGCGGGGAGCCCCTACGAGCAGTACTTC. Residues: CASSLEAGSPYEQYF.